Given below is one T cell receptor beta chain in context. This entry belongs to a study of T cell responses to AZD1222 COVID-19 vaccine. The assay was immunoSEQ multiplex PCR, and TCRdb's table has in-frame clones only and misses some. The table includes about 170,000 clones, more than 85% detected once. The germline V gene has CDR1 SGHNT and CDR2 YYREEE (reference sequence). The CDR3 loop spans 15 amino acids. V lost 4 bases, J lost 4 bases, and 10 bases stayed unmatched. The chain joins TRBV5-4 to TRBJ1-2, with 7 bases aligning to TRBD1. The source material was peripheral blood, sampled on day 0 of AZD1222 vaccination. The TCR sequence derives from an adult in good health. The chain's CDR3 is CASSDRGGDSYGYTF. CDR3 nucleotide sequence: TGTGCCAGCAGCGATCGAGGGGGGGACAGCTATGGCTACACCTTC.